This passage covers 16 T cell receptor beta chains from one sample sequenced in a study of PD-L1 blockade in urothelial cancer. Time point of the sample: pretreatment peripheral blood. TCRdb keeps only in-frame clones here, not all; method: immunoSEQ multiplex PCR. The sample has tens of thousands of clones, roughly 84% seen once; the top ten hold about 25%. The source material was PBMCs, sampled around atezolizumab (anti-PD-L1) treatment. The receptors come from a donor aged 40 or over with urothelial cancer.

This chain links TRBV5-1 with TRBJ2-3, with 11 bases lining up with TRBD2. V gave up 7 bases and J gave up 6 bases; unmatched junction bases: 16. The CDR3 runs 17 residues. Germline CDR1 is SGHRS and CDR2 is YFSETQ. The CDR3 region is CASQTAPTSGRRDTQYF. The CDR3, as DNA: TGCGCCAGCCAAACCGCCCCCACTAGCGGGAGAAGGGATACGCAGTATTTT.

The chain is built from TRBV7-2 and TRBJ2-7, with D possibly TRBD1 on 6 matching bases. This CDR3 contains 15 residues. The germline CDR1 and CDR2 sequences are SGHTA and FQGNSA. V was pared by 2 bases and J by 6 bases, with 17 bases between. The DNA of the CDR3 is TGTGCCAGCAGCTTAATCGGGCAGGGGAAGTCCGAGCAGTACTTC. Its protein is CASSLIGQGKSEQYF.

The chain has TRBV7-2 and TRBJ1-1; D is uncertain. This CDR3 region has 15 residues. The ends were cut back, 2 bases at V and 0 bases at J, with 10 bases in the middle. CDR1 SGHTA and CDR2 FQGNSA come from the germline V gene. The CDR3, as DNA: TGTGCCAGCAGCTTATACGGGGTGCTGAACACTGAAGCTTTCTTT. It translates to CASSLYGVLNTEAFF.

The chain uses TRBV5-4 and TRBJ1-2; maybe TRBD1 (6 bases). CDR1 and CDR2 (germline): SGHNT, YYREEE (reference sequence). The CDR3 has 13 amino acids. V was shortened by 3 bases and J by 4 bases, with 10 bases between the two germline ends. In nucleotides, the CDR3 is TGTGCCAGCAGCTCGCCACAGGGCTATGGCTACACCTTC. Protein sequence: CASSSPQGYGYTF.

The table lists this clone with a few counts. One end of the junction does not line up with germline, which may come from a read error. The chain is built from TRBV5-4 and TRBJ1-2, with D possibly being TRBD1 (5 bases). The germline CDR1 and CDR2 sequences are SGHNT and YYREEE (reference sequence). This CDR3 has 11 residues. The chain's CDR3 is CASSKGQARAF. The CDR3, as DNA: TGTGCCAGCAGCAAGGGGCAGGCACGGGCGTTC.

The chain carries TRBV27 and TRBJ2-7, with TRBD2 as a possible D gene (5 bases). CDR1 is MNHEY and CDR2 is SMNVEV in the germline V gene (reference sequence). The CDR3 runs to 14 residues. Trimming took off 2 bases at V and 0 bases at J, with 8 bases between the two ends. The CDR3 reads CASSLAGVSYEQYF. The CDR3 bases are TGTGCCAGCAGTTTAGCCGGGGTCTCCTACGAGCAGTACTTC.

The chain is built from TRBV28 and TRBJ1-2; a weak D match, TRBD1 (5 bases). CDR1 and CDR2 from the germline V gene are MDHEN and SYDVKM. This CDR3 is built from 13 residues. Deletions cut 6 bases from V and 3 bases from J, with 11 bases between. As DNA, the CDR3 is TGTGCCAGCAGGTGGGGCCAGGACTATGGCTACACCTTC. It encodes CASRWGQDYGYTF.

CDR3 DNA sequence: TGTGCCAGCTCACCGACGACAGCACAAGAGACCCAGTACTTC. Its protein is CASSPTTAQETQYF. V and J are TRBV18 and TRBJ2-5, with D maybe TRBD1 (5 bases). Germline V gives CDR1 KGHSH, CDR2 LQKENI. The CDR3 spans 14 residues. V lost 3 bases, J lost 2 bases, and 10 bases lay in between. Using reference TRBV18 and TRBJ2-5 for the parts outside the CDR3, the full variable domain is NAGVMQNPRHLVRRRGQEARLRCSPMKGHSHVYWYRQLPEEGLKFMVYLQKENIIDESGMPKERFSAEFPKEGPSILRIQQVVRGDSAAYFCASSPTTAQETQYFGPGTRLLVL.

The chain uses TRBV13 and TRBJ1-2; D remains ambiguous. CDR1 and CDR2 from the germline V gene are PRHDT and FYEKMQ (reference sequence). V was clipped by 2 bases and J by 3 bases, with 13 bases between them. The CDR3 has 15 amino acids. CDR3 sequence (DNA): TGTGCCAGCAGCTTATTCGCTTGGGCTTACTATGGCTACACCTTC. Amino acids: CASSLFAWAYYGYTF.

This clone was counted a single time. One end of the junction is discordant with germline, which a read error may explain. The chain uses TRBV7-7 and TRBJ2-2; 7 nucleotides align to TRBD2. Germline-derived CDR1 and CDR2 are SSHAT and FNYEAQ (reference sequence). The CDR3 is 16 amino acids. DNA of the CDR3: TGTGCTAGCAGCTTAGTGTCTCCCGGGGGGACCGGGGAGCTGTTTTTT. This gives the protein CASSLVSPGGTGELFF.

The genes are TRBV4-1 and TRBJ2-7, with unresolved D. V was cut by 2 bases and J by 4 bases, with 9 bases left in between. Germline CDR1 and CDR2: MGHRA and YSYEKL. This CDR3 has 13 residues. The CDR3 loop reads CASSQPPLYEQYF. The CDR3 DNA is TGCGCCAGCAGCCAACCCCCCCTGTACGAGCAGTACTTC.

The J gene is TRBJ2-7, the V gene TRBV18, with 10 bases identical to TRBD1. Unmatched junction bases numbered 7, after V lost 2 bases and J lost 6 bases. The CDR3 spans 15 residues. Germline CDR1 and CDR2: KGHSH and LQKENI. The CDR3 loop is CASSPDRDRGGEQYF. For the CDR3, the DNA is TGTGCCAGCTCACCAGACCGGGACAGGGGTGGCGAGCAGTACTTC.

The V gene is TRBV5-4, the J gene TRBJ2-2; 10 bases are shared with TRBD2. Trimming took 0 bases from V and 3 from J; bases not matched to a gene: 2. The CDR3 length is 16 residues. Germline lookup yields CDR1 SGHNT and CDR2 YYREEE (reference sequence). The CDR3 sequence is CASSLGLAGDTGELFF. The CDR3 region has the DNA TGTGCCAGCAGCTTGGGGCTAGCGGGGGACACCGGGGAGCTGTTTTTT.

This chain links TRBV29-1 with TRBJ2-7, with TRBD1 matching 7 bases. Germline-derived CDR1 and CDR2 are SQVTM and ANQGSEA. After removal of 1 base from V and 1 base from J, the junction contained 4 bases not matched to a gene. The CDR3 totals 14 residues. This CDR3 reads CSVEGTGGSYEQYF. The CDR3 bases are TGCAGCGTTGAAGGGACAGGTGGATCCTACGAGCAGTACTTC.

This sequence joins TRBV7-3 and TRBJ1-3, with 8 bases identical to TRBD1. This CDR3 spans 14 amino acids. Germline assignment: CDR1 SGHTA and CDR2 FQGTGA. The V and J ends lost 5 bases and 2 bases, in that order; junction bases with no gene match: 2. The CDR3 coding sequence is TGTGCCAGCAGCCGGACAGGGACTGGAAACACCATATATTTT. Protein product: CASSRTGTGNTIYF.

The rearrangement uses TRBV7-3 and TRBJ2-7; 8 positions agree with TRBD2. Germline V lookup: CDR1 SGHTA, CDR2 FQGTGA. The CDR3 runs 15 residues. With 4 bases clipped from V and 2 bases from J, the junction kept 7 bases outside the gene matches. As DNA, the CDR3 is TGTGCCAGCAGCTCCCGGGGGGGGTCGACCTACGAGCAGTACTTC. It is translated as CASSSRGGSTYEQYF.